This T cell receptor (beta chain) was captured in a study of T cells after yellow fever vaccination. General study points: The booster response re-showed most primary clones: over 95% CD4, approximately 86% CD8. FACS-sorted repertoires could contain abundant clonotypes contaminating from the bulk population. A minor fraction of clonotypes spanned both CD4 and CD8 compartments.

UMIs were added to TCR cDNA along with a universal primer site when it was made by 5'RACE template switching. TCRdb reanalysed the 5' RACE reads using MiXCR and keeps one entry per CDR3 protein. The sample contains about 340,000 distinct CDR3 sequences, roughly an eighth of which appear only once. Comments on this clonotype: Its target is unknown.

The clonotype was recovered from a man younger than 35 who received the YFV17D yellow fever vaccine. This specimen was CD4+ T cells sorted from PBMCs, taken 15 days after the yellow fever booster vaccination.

The CDR3 nucleotides are TGTGCCAGCAGCTGGGGCCTTAAGTATGGCTACACCTTC. Its translation: CASSWGLKYGYTF. This chain links TRBV7-2 with TRBJ1-2, with D perhaps TRBD1 (5 bases). Germline CDR1 is SGHTA and CDR2 is FQGNSA. Between the trimmed V and J ends, which lost 4 bases and 5 bases, there was a span of 11 bases. The CDR3 length is 13 residues.